This T cell receptor (beta chain) was recorded in a study of glioma-infiltrating T cells after dendritic cell vaccination. Whole-study context: Dendritic cells derived from monocytes and pulsed with autologous tumor lysate formed the vaccine.

The CDR3 has 16 amino acids. Germline assignment: CDR1 KGHSH and CDR2 LQKENI. V lost 4 bases, J lost 2 bases, and 5 bases stayed unmatched. Study findings and constraints: Estimated pretreatment TIL content predicted outcome after dendritic cell vaccination.

Time point here: after dendritic cell vaccination, including at tumor progression/relapse. Clones were read by immunoSEQ multiplex PCR, and TCRdb kept only the in-frame ones, dropping some. The sample shows 90,000 or so clones, roughly four fifths of them seen only once. Points on this clone: Its antigen is undetermined.

This chain joins TRBV18 and TRBJ2-3, with 11 bases identical to TRBD1. The sample here was blood, taken after dendritic cell vaccination. The receptor was derived from a human donor with glioblastoma. DNA for the CDR3: TGTGCCAGCTCACAGGGGACAGGGGGATCCACAGATACGCAGTATTTT. This gives the protein CASSQGTGGSTDTQYF.